Below are 28 T cell receptor beta chains sequenced from a single sample in a study of T cell repertoires in cytomegalovirus infection. A single record per CDR3 protein comes from TCRdb applying MiXCR to the reads. The sample shows under 600,000 distinct CDR3 sequences, 15% to 20% of them seen only once. The sample taken for sequencing was CD8+ T cells from PBMCs. These receptors were obtained from a human donor in good health (CMV status not recorded). Some clones in this sample may be carry-over from other donors' samples.

This sequence joins TRBV24-1 and TRBJ2-1; 9 bases map to TRBD1. This CDR3 contains 15 residues. With 2 bases clipped from V and 6 bases from J, the junction kept 4 bases outside the gene matches. Germline-derived CDR1 and CDR2 are KGHDR and SFDVKD. CDR3 bases: TGTGCCACCAGTGATTACCGGGACAGGGTCAATGAGCAGTTCTTC. Encoded protein: CATSDYRDRVNEQFF.

J is TRBJ1-1 and V is TRBV24-1; 7 bases fit TRBD1. CDR1 KGHDR and CDR2 SFDVKD come from the germline V gene. This CDR3 is built from 13 residues. Germline trimming cut 11 bases from V and 2 bases from J; bases unmatched to any gene: 7. In nucleotides, the CDR3 is TGTGCCATCCGGGACAGTAGTAACACTGAAGCTTTCTTT. Its protein is CAIRDSSNTEAFF.

This clonotype was found many times. The genes are TRBV7-9 and TRBJ2-1; either TRBD1 or TRBD2 may fit D (5 bases each). The germline gives CDR1 SEHNR, CDR2 FQNEAQ (reference sequence). V was trimmed by 5 bases and J by 4 bases, leaving 18 bases between them. The CDR3 extends over 16 amino acids. The CDR3 region is CASSPRGERDYNEQFF. The CDR3 DNA sequence: TGTGCCAGCAGCCCTCGAGGGGAGAGGGATTACAATGAGCAGTTCTTC.

This clonotype was found many times. The chain couples TRBV5-1 to TRBJ1-1; D uncertain. Per germline, CDR1 SGHRS and CDR2 YFSETQ. This CDR3 is built from 13 residues. The ends were cut back, 2 bases at V and 4 bases at J, with 9 bases in the middle. This chain's CDR3 is CASSFRGVTEAFF. In DNA form, the CDR3 reads TGCGCCAGCAGCTTCCGCGGCGTCACTGAAGCTTTCTTT.

The V and J genes are TRBV4-2 and TRBJ1-1; D remains ambiguous. Germline values: CDR1 LGHNA, CDR2 YNFKEQ. Trimming shortened V by 0 bases and J by 4 bases, and 0 bases separated the two germline ends. CDR3 size: 11 residues. This CDR3 reads CASSQDTEAFF. Written as DNA, the CDR3 is TGTGCCAGCAGCCAAGACACTGAAGCTTTCTTT.

In this sample, this clonotype turned up a few times. V and J are TRBV5-1 and TRBJ2-4; perhaps TRBD1 as D (5 bases). Germline CDR1 and CDR2: SGHRS and YFSETQ. V lost 0 bases, J lost 8 bases, and 12 bases lay in between. CDR3 length: 14 amino acids. The CDR3 loop reads CASSLGQGRDIQYF. DNA for the CDR3: TGCGCCAGCAGCTTGGGGCAGGGTAGAGACATTCAGTACTTC.

This clonotype has ten or more counts. The chain recombines TRBV7-7 with TRBJ1-1; no definite D call. Trimming took 2 bases from V and 0 from J, leaving 4 bases between them. CDR1 and CDR2 from the germline V gene are SSHAT and FNYEAQ (reference sequence). The CDR3 extends over 13 amino acids. This chain's CDR3 is CASSLNVNTEAFF. The CDR3 DNA reads as TGTGCCAGCAGCTTAAACGTGAACACTGAAGCTTTCTTT.

This clonotype was found once. The rearrangement uses TRBV12-3 or TRBV12-4 and TRBJ2-2, with a weak D call TRBD2 (6 bases). V lost 0 bases, J lost 3 bases, and 14 bases lay in between. This CDR3 has 17 amino acids. The CDR3, as DNA: TGTGCCAGCAGTTTAGCGAAGGGACTCCTGGACACCGGGGAGCTGTTTTTT. Protein: CASSLAKGLLDTGELFF.

This clonotype was observed many times. The V call is TRBV7-9, the J call TRBJ2-1; 11 positions match TRBD1. Germline V lookup: CDR1 SEHNR, CDR2 FQNEAQ (reference sequence). The CDR3 contains 14 residues. V trimming: 7 bases; J trimming: 6 bases; junction bases outside the gene matches: 5. The CDR3 nucleotides read TGTGCCAGCACAGGGACAGGGGGGCCCAATGAGCAGTTCTTC. It codes for CASTGTGGPNEQFF.

The chain has TRBV20-1 and TRBJ2-7, with 8 bases aligning to TRBD2. The ends lost 5 bases at V and 2 bases at J; junction bases unmatched: 29. The CDR3 runs to 21 residues. Germline CDR1 reads DFQATT; CDR2 reads SNEGSKA (reference sequence). CDR3 region: CSAATTRPRLREVTIPYEQYF. The CDR3 coding sequence is TGCAGTGCTGCCACCACTAGACCCAGGTTGCGGGAGGTTACTATACCCTACGAGCAGTACTTC.

The genes are TRBV27 and TRBJ2-5; TRBD2 matches at 7 bases. The CDR3 is made up of 11 amino acids. The germline CDR1 and CDR2 sequences are MNHEY and SMNVEV (reference sequence). V lost 8 bases and J lost 5; bases outside the gene matches: 2. The CDR3 loop reads CASRRGETQYF. In DNA form, the CDR3 reads TGTGCCAGCCGGCGGGGGGAGACCCAGTACTTC.

This sequence joins TRBV20-1 and TRBJ1-1; D not certain. Trimming took 3 bases from V and 0 from J, leaving 5 bases between them. The CDR3 consists of 12 residues. Germline CDR1 DFQATT, CDR2 SNEGSKA (reference sequence). The CDR3 here is CSARDLNTEAFF. The CDR3 region has the DNA TGCAGTGCTAGGGACCTGAACACTGAAGCTTTCTTT.

This rearrangement joins TRBV3-1 to TRBJ2-4; no reliable D call. This CDR3 is built from 14 residues. From germline, CDR1 is LGHDT and CDR2 YNNKEL (reference sequence). V dropped 0 bases and J dropped 5 bases, with 8 bases sitting between them. The CDR3 protein is CASSQDSAENIQYF. The CDR3 DNA sequence: TGTGCCAGCAGCCAAGATTCGGCAGAAAACATTCAGTACTTC.

This CDR3 reads CASSLGGKAATF. The CDR3 DNA reads TGTGCCAGCAGCTTGGGGGGTAAGGCCGCCACCTTC. The chain is built from TRBV7-9 and TRBJ1-2; the D gene is possibly TRBD1 (5 bases). V lost 3 bases and J lost 13, with 15 bases in between. The length of the CDR3 is 12 residues. Germline V gene sequence: CDR1 SEHNR, CDR2 FQNEAQ (reference sequence).

The chain employs TRBV6-5 and TRBJ2-7; 13 bases fit TRBD2. This CDR3 is built from 20 residues. CDR1 and CDR2 from the germline V gene are MNHEY and SVGAGI. Trimming took 4 bases from V and 4 from J; bases not matched to a gene: 19. CDR3 amino acids: CASSFTKPGLAGRGNYEQYF. In DNA form, the CDR3 reads TGTGCCAGCAGTTTCACAAAACCGGGACTAGCGGGAAGGGGAAATTACGAGCAGTACTTC.

The CDR3 sequence: CASSLEGGENSPLHF. Here the CDR3 DNA reads TGTGCCAGCAGCTTAGAAGGGGGAGAAAATTCACCCCTCCACTTT. The chain links TRBV7-9 to TRBJ1-6, with D maybe TRBD1 (6 bases). CDR1 and CDR2 from the germline V gene are SEHNR and FQNEAQ (reference sequence). V shed 1 base and J shed 7 bases, with 11 bases lying between them. This CDR3 region has 15 residues.

This chain links TRBV13 with TRBJ1-6; no clear D. Trimming took off 5 bases at V and 10 bases at J, with 15 bases between the two ends. The CDR3 consists of 14 residues. The germline CDR1 and CDR2 sequences are PRHDT and FYEKMQ (reference sequence). DNA of the CDR3: TGTGCCAGCAGCGGTGGACGGACTCTGTCACCCCTCCACTTT. It specifies CASSGGRTLSPLHF.

This clonotype was found a few times. J is TRBJ2-1 and V is TRBV27, with a possible D match to TRBD2 (5 bases). The V gene lost 1 base and the J gene lost 8 bases, with 21 bases spanning the gap. The CDR3 spans 17 residues. Germline assignment: CDR1 MNHEY and CDR2 SMNVEV (reference sequence). The CDR3 reads CASSLFQLLEVGDEQFF. In nucleotides, the CDR3 is TGTGCCAGCAGTTTATTTCAGTTACTAGAGGTAGGCGATGAGCAGTTCTTC.

This clonotype has ten or more counts. The chain is built from TRBV14 and TRBJ1-1; possibly TRBD1 for D (5 bases). V was clipped by 1 base and J by 4 bases, with 13 bases between them. The CDR3 consists of 15 residues. Germline values: CDR1 SGHDN, CDR2 FVKESK. The CDR3 sequence is CASSQVAGSGTEAFF. The CDR3 nucleotides are TGTGCCAGCAGCCAAGTGGCAGGGAGCGGCACTGAAGCTTTCTTT.

This clonotype was recorded a few times. The J gene is TRBJ1-2, the V gene TRBV27; TRBD1 agrees at 9 bases. The CDR3 runs to 16 residues. The V segment lost 5 bases and the J segment 6 bases; nucleotides outside the gene matches: 13. The germline gives CDR1 MNHEY, CDR2 SMNVEV (reference sequence). For the CDR3, the DNA is TGTGCCAGCAGTCTACTCCCGGGACAGGGTACGCATGGCTACACCTTC. This translates into CASSLLPGQGTHGYTF.

Many counts were recorded for this clonotype. This chain links TRBV6-1 with TRBJ1-5; D gene uncertain. The V gene lost 10 bases and the J gene lost 7 bases, with 20 bases spanning the gap. Germline assignment: CDR1 MNHNS and CDR2 SASEGT. The CDR3 covers 14 residues. CDR3 residues: CATDQGIGEQPQHF. The CDR3 DNA sequence: TGTGCCACCGATCAAGGGATAGGCGAACAGCCCCAGCATTTT.

This clonotype was seen at least ten times. The chain uses TRBV7-6 and TRBJ2-2; 10 bases map to TRBD2. The V gene end was trimmed by 4 bases and the J gene end by 1 base; junction bases not matched to a gene: 3. The germline CDR1 and CDR2 sequences are SGHVS and FNYEAQ. This CDR3 region has 16 residues. CDR3 region: CASSSGLAENTGELFF. The CDR3 DNA follows: TGTGCCAGCAGCTCCGGACTAGCGGAGAACACCGGGGAGCTGTTTTTT.

V is TRBV9 and J is TRBJ1-3, with 8 bases matching TRBD1. V was clipped by 4 bases and J by 0 bases; unmatched bases: 9. The germline V gene encodes CDR1 SGDLS and CDR2 YYNGEE. The CDR3 sequence is 17 residues long. The DNA for the CDR3 is TGTGCCAGCAGCCACCCGGGACAGGAGGTCTCTGGAAACACCATATATTTT. Protein: CASSHPGQEVSGNTIYF. The entire variable domain, with the rest obtained from reference TRBV9 and TRBJ1-3, is as follows: DSGVTQTPKHLITATGQRVTLRCSPRSGDLSVYWYQQSLDQGLQFLIQYYNGEERAKGNILERFSAQQFPDLHSELNLSSLELGDSALYFCASSHPGQEVSGNTIYFGEGSWLTVV.

The chain couples TRBV28 to TRBJ2-7, with D tentatively TRBD1 (5 bases). Trimming stripped 4 bases from V and 4 bases from J, with 14 bases between. This CDR3 spans 14 amino acids. The germline CDR1 and CDR2 sequences are MDHEN and SYDVKM. CDR3 nucleotide sequence: TGTGCCAGCAGTTCCGACAGTTTATCTTACGAGCAGTACTTC. Its protein product is CASSSDSLSYEQYF.

There are many counts of this clonotype. This chain connects TRBV27 to TRBJ1-5; TRBD1 matches at 7 bases. Losses at the gene ends were 6 bases for V and 3 bases for J; bases not matched to a gene: 5. CDR1 MNHEY and CDR2 SMNVEV come from the germline V gene (reference sequence). The CDR3 contains 14 residues. The CDR3 is CASSRGQNNQPQHF. The CDR3 nucleotides are TGTGCCAGCAGCCGGGGACAGAACAATCAGCCCCAGCATTTT.

Many counts were recorded for this clonotype. The V call is TRBV14, the J call TRBJ1-3; D ambiguous. The CDR3 loop spans 16 amino acids. Between the trimmed V and J ends, which lost 8 bases and 0 bases, there was a span of 17 bases. Germline loops: CDR1 SGHDN, CDR2 FVKESK. CDR3 sequence (DNA): TGTGCCAGCTCTTCCCTCGGACGGAGCTCTGGAAACACCATATATTTT. Protein sequence: CASSSLGRSSGNTIYF.

This clonotype has ten or more counts. The chain is built from TRBV14 and TRBJ2-1; a possible D gene is TRBD2 (5 bases). The CDR3 loop spans 15 amino acids. Germline V lookup: CDR1 SGHDN, CDR2 FVKESK. Trimming cost V 3 bases and J 6 bases, with 15 bases left between them. CDR3 region: CASSHKVSAGNEQFF. The CDR3 DNA reads TGTGCCAGCAGCCATAAAGTCTCCGCGGGCAATGAGCAGTTCTTC.

Only a few counts were recorded for this clonotype. This chain joins TRBV12-3 or TRBV12-4 and TRBJ1-1; D ambiguous. V was trimmed by 7 bases and J by 1 base, leaving 10 bases between them. The CDR3 totals 13 residues. CDR3 DNA sequence: TGTGCCAGCAAGCCCGGACCGAACACTGAAGCTTTCTTT. Protein product: CASKPGPNTEAFF.